Each of the 22 T cell receptor beta chains below was sequenced from the same sample in a study of T cells after yellow fever vaccination. A single record per CDR3 protein comes from TCRdb applying MiXCR to the 5' RACE reads. The sample shows just under 600,000 distinct CDR3 sequences, 13% of them seen only once. The source material was PBMCs, sampled on the day of the yellow fever booster vaccination. The receptors derive from a man aged 25 to 40 who received the YFV17D yellow fever vaccine.

This clonotype has just a few counts. V gene TRBV20-1 combines with J gene TRBJ2-7, with D unclear. This CDR3 region has 12 residues. Deletions cut 3 bases from V and 1 base from J, with 7 bases between. The germline V gene encodes CDR1 DFQATT and CDR2 SNEGSKA (reference sequence). CDR3 region: CSASLLSYEQYF. The CDR3 bases are TGCAGTGCTAGTCTCCTTTCCTACGAGCAGTACTTC.

Here the CDR3 reads CASSANRNYNSPLHF. The DNA of the CDR3 is TGCGCCAGCAGCGCCAACAGGAACTATAATTCACCCCTCCACTTT. J is TRBJ1-6 and V is TRBV4-3, with D tentatively TRBD1 (5 bases). The CDR3 extends over 15 amino acids. Trimming pared 5 bases from V and 3 bases from J, leaving 11 bases between. CDR1 is LGHNA, CDR2 YSLEER, per germline.

This clonotype was detected a few times. This rearrangement joins TRBV5-1 to TRBJ1-1; D remains ambiguous. V was clipped by 1 base and J by 5 bases, with 12 bases between them. The CDR3 is made up of 14 amino acids. Germline CDR1 SGHRS, CDR2 YFSETQ. The CDR3 DNA sequence: TGCGCCAGCAGCTTGCGGTCCCTAGGAACTGAAGCTTTCTTT. It yields the protein CASSLRSLGTEAFF. The complete variable domain, with remaining parts taken from reference TRBV5-1 and TRBJ1-1, reads KAGVTQTPRYLIKTRGQQVTLSCSPISGHRSVSWYQQTPGQGLQFLFEYFSETQRNKGNFPGRFSGRQFSNSRSEMNVSTLELGDSALYLCASSLRSLGTEAFFGQGTRLTVV.

This chain joins TRBV10-1 and TRBJ2-1, with TRBD2 identical over 14 bases. The CDR3 extends over 18 amino acids. Germline CDR1 is WNHNN and CDR2 is SYGVQD (reference sequence). Trimming cost V 3 bases and J 1 base; bases outside gene matches: 5. The CDR3: CASSDAGLAGVSYNEQFF. The CDR3 DNA follows: TGCGCCAGCAGTGATGCGGGACTAGCGGGAGTTTCCTACAATGAGCAGTTCTTC.

Points on this clonotype: The junction departs from the called germline gene at one end, perhaps through a read error. CDR3 coding DNA: TGCAGCGTCCCTGAAGCGTGGCCCGGGGTGCTGTTTTTT. This codes for CSVPEAWPGVLFF. The genes are TRBV29-1 and TRBJ2-2; D may be TRBD2 (5 bases). This CDR3 is 13 amino acids long. Germline loops: CDR1 SQVTM, CDR2 ANQGSEA.

CDR3 protein: CASSGRQGAALAGIDTQYF. The DNA of the CDR3 is TGTGCCAGCAGCGGCAGACAGGGGGCGGCGCTAGCGGGAATAGATACGCAGTATTTT. V and J are TRBV11-1 and TRBJ2-3, with a weak D call TRBD1 (10 bases). The CDR3 sequence is 19 residues long. Trimming stripped 5 bases from V and 5 bases from J, with 29 bases between. The germline gives CDR1 SGHAT, CDR2 FQDESV (reference sequence).

The V call is TRBV24-1, the J call TRBJ2-1; 10 nucleotides match TRBD2. Trimming removed 6 bases from V and 8 bases from J; junction bases left unmatched: 9. CDR1 is KGHDR and CDR2 is SFDVKD in the germline V gene. This CDR3 contains 15 residues. The CDR3 nucleotides read TGTGCCACCAGTCCCAGCGGGAGGGCCAGCGATGAGCAGTTCTTC. It codes for CATSPSGRASDEQFF.

CDR3: CAFSLNPGGEMNIQYF. The CDR3 DNA is TGTGCCTTCAGTTTAAATCCCGGGGGGGAGATGAACATTCAGTACTTC. V and J are TRBV12-3 or TRBV12-4 and TRBJ2-4; 8 positions agree with TRBD2. The CDR3 runs 16 residues. V was clipped by 11 bases and J by 7 bases; unmatched bases: 19.

This clonotype was observed a few times. The gene calls are TRBV20-1 and TRBJ2-7; 12 positions agree with TRBD2. From germline, CDR1 is DFQATT and CDR2 SNEGSKA (reference sequence). Germline trimming cut 3 bases from V and 3 bases from J; bases unmatched to any gene: 15. This CDR3 has 18 amino acids. CDR3 residues: CSASTSFLLAGGIYEQYF. CDR3 in DNA: TGCAGTGCTAGCACCTCATTTCTTCTAGCGGGAGGGATCTACGAGCAGTACTTC.

This chain uses TRBV5-1 with TRBJ1-1; D remains ambiguous. Germline-derived CDR1 and CDR2 are SGHRS and YFSETQ. The CDR3 extends over 14 amino acids. Trimming stripped 3 bases from V and 1 base from J, with 10 bases between. CDR3 in DNA: TGCGCCAGCAGCTCTACGGGCTGGAACACTGAAGCTTTCTTT. It codes for CASSSTGWNTEAFF. Drawing the rest from reference TRBV5-1 and TRBJ1-1, the complete variable domain is KAGVTQTPRYLIKTRGQQVTLSCSPISGHRSVSWYQQTPGQGLQFLFEYFSETQRNKGNFPGRFSGRQFSNSRSEMNVSTLELGDSALYLCASSSTGWNTEAFFGQGTRLTVV.

This clonotype was observed many times. V usage is TRBV4-3 and J usage is TRBJ2-3, with D possibly TRBD2 on 6 matching bases. Germline values: CDR1 LGHNA, CDR2 YSLEER. Trimming shortened V by 0 bases and J by 9 bases, and 19 bases separated the two germline ends. This CDR3 region has 16 residues. As DNA, the CDR3 is TGCGCCAGCAGCCAAGACCTTAGCGGCACCGTGGGGACGCAGTATTTT. Translation gives CASSQDLSGTVGTQYF.

The V call is TRBV6-1, the J call TRBJ2-7, with TRBD1 matching over 11 bases. The V segment lost 5 bases and the J segment 7 bases; nucleotides outside the gene matches: 4. The CDR3 covers 13 residues. From germline, CDR1 is MNHNS and CDR2 SASEGT. CDR3 amino acids: CASSKDRGQEQYF. DNA of the CDR3: TGTGCCAGCAGTAAGGACAGGGGGCAAGAGCAGTACTTC.

This clonotype occurred a few times. The rearrangement uses TRBV12-3 or TRBV12-4 and TRBJ2-4; possible D gene TRBD1, 6 bases. The CDR3 has 15 amino acids. Trimming shortened V by 5 bases and J by 0 bases, and 11 bases separated the two germline ends. This CDR3 is CASSAGQIAKNIQYF. CDR3 DNA: TGTGCCAGCAGTGCCGGACAGATAGCCAAAAACATTCAGTACTTC.

The chain carries TRBV11-2 and TRBJ2-7; the match to TRBD2 covers 11 bases. After removal of 5 bases from V and 9 bases from J, the junction contained 24 bases not matched to a gene. Germline CDR1 reads SGHAT; CDR2 reads FQNNGV. CDR3 size: 19 residues. The CDR3 reads CASSKVLAGVKVDLFRQYF. DNA of the CDR3: TGTGCCAGCAGCAAAGTACTAGCGGGAGTTAAAGTGGACCTTTTTAGGCAGTACTTC.

This clonotype was seen many times. The chain recombines TRBV19 with TRBJ1-2; 7 bases agree with TRBD1. The trim removed 8 bases at V and 1 base at J, leaving 1 base unmatched. The CDR3 covers 12 residues. Germline V CDR1 and CDR2: LNHDA, SQIVND (reference sequence). The CDR3 protein is CASWDSNYGYTF. The CDR3 DNA follows: TGTGCCAGTTGGGACAGTAACTATGGCTACACCTTC.

This clonotype came up a few times. The conserved final phenylalanine or tryptophan is absent from the CDR3, which likely points to a read error. It is unclear where the CDR3 begins or ends on the DNA, so no DNA is shown, and the CDR3 is as TCRdb lists it. This chain joins TRBV14 and TRBJ2-7. Germline lookup yields CDR1 SGHDN and CDR2 FVKESK. The CDR3 spans 11 residues, counting both ends. CDR3 in amino acids: CASSHDSELEL.

V is TRBV12-3 or TRBV12-4 and J is TRBJ2-1; D might be TRBD2 (5 bases). CDR3 length: 14 amino acids. V was cut by 7 bases and J by 4 bases, with 14 bases left in between. The CDR3 is CASTRDTVYNEQFF. In DNA, the CDR3 is TGTGCCAGCACACGGGATACAGTTTACAATGAGCAGTTCTTC.

The chain links TRBV2 to TRBJ2-3; no firm D call. In germline, CDR1 is SNHLY, CDR2 FYNNEI. The CDR3 runs 15 residues. V shed 5 bases and J shed 0 bases, with 12 bases lying between them. CDR3 protein: CASSSISASTDTQYF. CDR3 DNA sequence: TGTGCCAGCAGTTCTATCAGTGCTAGCACAGATACGCAGTATTTT.

This clonotype occurred many times. J is TRBJ2-5 and V is TRBV29-1, with TRBD2 as a possible D gene (7 bases). V lost 7 bases, J lost 5 bases, and 17 bases lay in between. This CDR3 is built from 13 residues. Germline V gives CDR1 SQVTM, CDR2 ANQGSEA. CDR3 sequence reads: CSGGGALPETQYF. The CDR3 nucleotides are TGCAGCGGCGGGGGCGCGCTCCCCGAGACCCAGTACTTC.

The gene calls are TRBV7-2 and TRBJ1-1, with TRBD1 as a possible D gene (6 bases). V was clipped by 5 bases and J by 0 bases, with 13 bases between them. Germline CDR1 and CDR2: SGHTA and FQGNSA. The CDR3 is 15 residues long. Here the CDR3 reads CASSRQVHMNTEAFF. The DNA of the CDR3 is TGTGCCAGCAGCAGACAGGTTCACATGAACACTGAAGCTTTCTTT.

V usage is TRBV7-9 and J usage is TRBJ2-5; D might be TRBD2 (5 bases). The CDR3 runs 14 residues. Looked up from germline, CDR1 is SEHNR and CDR2 is FQNEAQ (reference sequence). Between the trimmed V and J ends, which lost 4 bases and 2 bases, there was a span of 11 bases. CDR3 nucleotide sequence: TGTGCCAGCAGCTGGGTGGACTTACAAGAGACCCAGTACTTC. Translated: CASSWVDLQETQYF.

This clonotype has a handful of counts. The V gene is TRBV9, the J gene TRBJ1-1; no reliable D call. Per the germline V gene, CDR1 is SGDLS and CDR2 is YYNGEE. V was trimmed by 4 bases and J by 6 bases, leaving 10 bases between them. The CDR3 runs 12 residues. CDR3 nucleotide sequence: TGTGCCAGCAGCCCCTTTTCGTCTGAAGCTTTCTTT. Translating it yields CASSPFSSEAFF.